These 10 T cell receptor beta chains originate from one sample sequenced in a study of blood T cell repertoires in COVID-19. Clones were sequenced by immunoSEQ multiplex PCR, and TCRdb holds only the in-frame ones, with some missing. The sample holds roughly 320,000 clones; 70% to 90% are singletons and the top ten take 6.3%. Sequenced material: peripheral blood. The receptors shown here come from a woman in her fifties or sixties with COVID-19, enrolled during active disease.

The chain links TRBV5-5 to TRBJ1-1, with 11 bases lining up with TRBD1. After removal of 7 bases from V and 4 bases from J, the junction contained 6 bases not matched to a gene. The CDR3 length is 14 residues. In germline, CDR1 is SGHKS, CDR2 YYEKEE (reference sequence). CDR3 sequence (DNA): TGTGCCAGCGCCGGGACAGGGGGGTCCACTGAAGCTTTCTTT. It encodes CASAGTGGSTEAFF.

The chain is built from TRBV18 and TRBJ1-2; D call uncertain. V lost 3 bases and J lost 4, with 12 bases in between. The CDR3 is made up of 14 amino acids. Germline V gives CDR1 KGHSH, CDR2 LQKENI. CDR3 region: CASSPSRQAYGYTF. In nucleotides, the CDR3 is TGTGCCAGCTCACCGAGTCGGCAGGCCTATGGCTACACCTTC.

This clone was counted once. The chain carries TRBV7-6 and TRBJ1-4, with 9 bases lining up with TRBD1. With 4 bases clipped from V and 1 base from J, the junction kept 4 bases outside the gene matches. The CDR3 spans 16 residues. CDR1 is SGHVS and CDR2 is FNYEAQ in the germline V gene. The CDR3 protein is CASSYRGLRTNEKLFF. CDR3 nucleotide sequence: TGTGCCAGCAGCTACAGGGGGCTTAGAACTAATGAAAAACTGTTTTTT.

The chain joins TRBV2 to TRBJ2-4; D might be TRBD1 (6 bases). The length of the CDR3 is 15 residues. Germline V gene sequence: CDR1 SNHLY, CDR2 FYNNEI. The germline V and J ends were trimmed by 3 bases and 3 bases, with 12 bases remaining between them. The CDR3 DNA reads as TGTGCCAGCAGTGAGGAGACAGGAGTCAAAAACATTCAGTACTTC. Its translation: CASSEETGVKNIQYF.

The rearrangement links TRBV7-2 to TRBJ2-1; 10 bases fit TRBD2. The length of the CDR3 is 15 residues. The germline V gene has CDR1 SGHTA and CDR2 FQGNSA. With 5 bases clipped from V and 4 bases from J, the junction kept 5 bases outside the gene matches. The CDR3 here is CASSLTSGRYNEQFF. The CDR3 DNA is TGTGCCAGCAGCCTGACTAGCGGGCGATACAATGAGCAGTTCTTC.

V and J are TRBV13 and TRBJ2-7, with no clear D. The CDR3 is made up of 14 amino acids. Germline-derived CDR1 and CDR2 are PRHDT and FYEKMQ (reference sequence). The ends were cut back, 2 bases at V and 2 bases at J, with 10 bases in the middle. CDR3 nucleotide sequence: TGTGCCAGCAGCTTAAAGCATGTCACCTACGAGCAGTACTTC. Translating gives CASSLKHVTYEQYF.

This clone was counted once. The rearrangement links TRBV5-1 to TRBJ1-2, with D perhaps matching TRBD1 (5 bases). The CDR3 sequence is 15 residues long. The germline V and J ends were trimmed by 0 bases and 0 bases, with 9 bases remaining between them. CDR1 is SGHRS and CDR2 is YFSETQ in the germline V gene. CDR3 DNA sequence: TGCGCCAGCAGCTTGGCCCGGGGGGCTAACTATGGCTACACCTTC. Translated: CASSLARGANYGYTF.

The chain employs TRBV6-2 or TRBV6-3 and TRBJ1-1; the D gene is possibly TRBD1 (5 bases). Germline V lookup: CDR1 MNHEY, CDR2 SVGEGT. Trimming pared 6 bases from V and 1 base from J, leaving 12 bases between. The CDR3 extends over 14 amino acids. The CDR3, as DNA: TGTGCCAGCAGATACAGGCCAGGGAACACTGAAGCTTTCTTT. Encoded protein: CASRYRPGNTEAFF.

This chain links TRBV11-2 with TRBJ2-7; TRBD2 matches 14 bases. CDR3 size: 18 residues. J gave up 4 bases and V 2 bases, and 10 bases lay outside the gene matches. Germline V gene lookup returns CDR1 SGHAT and CDR2 FQNNGV. The CDR3 loop is CASSLSRGLAGAGYEQYF. Here the CDR3 DNA reads TGTGCCAGCAGCTTAAGTAGGGGACTAGCGGGAGCAGGGTACGAGCAGTACTTC.

V usage is TRBV28 and J usage is TRBJ2-2; possible D gene TRBD2, 5 bases. Germline assignment: CDR1 MDHEN and CDR2 SYDVKM. V lost 5 bases, J lost 1 base, and 11 bases lay in between. This CDR3 is built from 15 residues. In DNA form, the CDR3 reads TGTGCCAGCAGTCCCAGCGGAAAGAACACCGGGGAGCTGTTTTTT. It specifies CASSPSGKNTGELFF.